These 32 T cell receptor beta chains originate from one sample sequenced in a study of metastatic and nonmetastatic thyroid tumors. TCRdb called clones again from the PCR reads with MiXCR. The repertoire holds several thousand clones, with 35% as singletons. Treatment of any kind had been given to no patient before thyroid surgery. The sample was adjacent normal tissue. The receptor set was obtained from a female donor with papillary thyroid cancer or a benign thyroid nodule (not recorded which). Some clones in this sample may be carry-over from other donors' samples.

This chain connects TRBV6-5 to TRBJ1-4; a weak D match, TRBD1 (5 bases). V lost 1 base and J lost 4, with 10 bases in between. The CDR3 sequence is 15 residues long. Germline-derived CDR1 and CDR2 are MNHEY and SVGAGI. The CDR3 bases are TGTGCCAGCAGTTACTGGGGGTCGGGTAATGAAAAACTGTTTTTT. Translated: CASSYWGSGNEKLFF.

This clone has just a few counts. V usage is TRBV6-1 and J usage is TRBJ2-1; D might be TRBD1 (6 bases). This CDR3 comprises 12 residues. V lost 2 bases and J 11 bases, leaving 10 bases between the germline ends. Per the germline V gene, CDR1 is MNHNS and CDR2 is SASEGT. DNA for the CDR3: TGTGCCAGCAGTGAAATCGGGACAAAGCAGTTCTTC. Translation: CASSEIGTKQFF.

The sample holds a few counts of this clone. This chain connects TRBV6-2 or TRBV6-3 to TRBJ2-7; 7 bases agree with TRBD2. This CDR3 region has 13 residues. V dropped 7 bases and J dropped 0; count of bases not matched to a gene: 3. CDR1 is MNHEY and CDR2 is SVGEGT in the germline V gene. The CDR3 coding sequence is TGTGCCAGCACTCGGGGGGACTCCTACGAGCAGTACTTC. Protein sequence: CASTRGDSYEQYF.

Remarks on this clone: The CDR3 end shows no conserved phenylalanine or tryptophan, and so a read error is likely. This chain connects TRBV28 to TRBJ1-2; D is possibly TRBD1 (5 bases). The CDR3 has 16 residues. Germline V gives CDR1 MDHEN, CDR2 SYDVKM. V was cut by 5 bases and J by 4 bases, with 20 bases left in between. CDR3 protein: CASSLSGRGLGYGYTV. CDR3 in DNA: TGTGCCAGCAGTCTGTCGGGACGAGGCTTGGGCTATGGCTACACCGTC.

The rearrangement links TRBV6-1 to TRBJ2-4, with D possibly TRBD2 on 5 matching bases. Germline CDR1 is MNHNS and CDR2 is SASEGT. CDR3 length: 14 amino acids. Trimming left V 6 bases short and J 0 bases short, with 9 bases between. The CDR3: CASSGELAKNIQYF. The CDR3 nucleotides are TGTGCCAGCAGCGGGGAACTAGCCAAAAACATTCAGTACTTC.

This sequence joins TRBV6-2 or TRBV6-3 and TRBJ2-7; 13 nucleotides match TRBD2. V shed 5 bases, J shed 3 bases, and the junction held 19 bases outside the gene matches. Germline V CDR1 and CDR2: MNHEY, SVGEGT. The CDR3 spans 20 residues. CDR3 sequence (DNA): TGTGCCAGCAGTCCTTTCGCGAGGACTAGCGGGAGCTCCGGGCTCTACGAGCAGTACTTC. It is translated as CASSPFARTSGSSGLYEQYF.

The chain carries TRBV11-1 and TRBJ2-3; TRBD2 agrees at 8 bases. J was trimmed by 6 bases and V by 2 bases; bases with no gene match: 7. The V gene's germline CDR1 is SGHAT and CDR2 FQDESV (reference sequence). The CDR3 length is 15 residues. DNA of the CDR3: TGTGCCAGCAGCTTACAAGCGGGAGTATTGGATACGCAGTATTTT. Protein: CASSLQAGVLDTQYF.

The chain joins TRBV11-1 to TRBJ2-1, with 7 nucleotides matching TRBD1. The CDR3 sequence is 15 residues long. Germline V gene data show CDR1 as SGHAT and CDR2 as FQDESV (reference sequence). V dropped 6 bases and J dropped 4; count of bases not matched to a gene: 9. As DNA, the CDR3 is TGTGCCAGCAGTTCCCGACAGGGATTGTACAATGAGCAGTTCTTC. Protein product: CASSSRQGLYNEQFF.

The rearrangement joins TRBV19 to TRBJ2-2, with no clear D. Germline CDR1 reads LNHDA; CDR2 reads SQIVND (reference sequence). The CDR3 length is 16 residues. V lost 7 bases and J lost 0, with 15 bases in between. The CDR3 bases are TGTGCCAGTACCATTGGACGGAGATCGAACACCGGGGAGCTGTTTTTT. Its protein is CASTIGRRSNTGELFF.

This chain joins TRBV6-1 and TRBJ1-2; D not resolved. This CDR3 comprises 16 residues. The V and J ends lost 5 bases and 0 bases respectively, with 16 bases between them. In germline, CDR1 is MNHNS, CDR2 SASEGT. CDR3 coding DNA: TGTGCCAGCAGTACAGATACCGGCGGCGCTAACTATGGCTACACCTTC. Its translation is CASSTDTGGANYGYTF.

This clone appeared a few times. The CDR3 coding sequence is TGTGCCAGCAGTTACTCGGCCCAGGGAAATCAGCCCCAGCATTTT. Its translation is CASSYSAQGNQPQHF. The chain combines TRBV6-5 with TRBJ1-5, with TRBD1 as a possible D gene (5 bases). The CDR3 extends over 15 amino acids. V was trimmed by 0 bases and J by 4 bases, leaving 10 bases between them. Germline-derived CDR1 and CDR2 are MNHEY and SVGAGI.

Here the CDR3 DNA reads TGCGCCAGCAGCTCGGTACAGGGGGTCTACAATGAGCAGTTCTTC. Its translation is CASSSVQGVYNEQFF. The chain couples TRBV5-1 to TRBJ2-1, with 8 bases identical to TRBD1. CDR3 length: 15 residues. J lost 3 bases, V lost 3 bases, and 5 bases had no gene match. Germline V gives CDR1 SGHRS, CDR2 YFSETQ.

DNA of the CDR3: TGTGCCACCAGTAAGGGCGGAACAAGTAACTATGGCTACACCTTC. This translates into CATSKGGTSNYGYTF. The genes are TRBV24-1 and TRBJ1-2, with D uncertain. This CDR3 region has 15 residues. Germline CDR1 is KGHDR and CDR2 is SFDVKD. V shed 6 bases and J shed 1 base, with 14 bases lying between them.

V and J are TRBV28 and TRBJ2-7; maybe TRBD2 (5 bases). The CDR3 has 14 amino acids. Trimming removed 8 bases at V and 5 bases at J, with 19 bases between. Germline CDR1 reads MDHEN; CDR2 reads SYDVKM. The CDR3 DNA is TGTGCCAGCCGCCAGTGGGCGGGTAAGAACGAGCAGTACTTC. Its protein product is CASRQWAGKNEQYF.

In this sample, this clone turned up a few times. This sequence joins TRBV19 and TRBJ1-1; no firm D call. Between the trimmed V and J ends, which lost 3 bases and 0 bases, there was a span of 8 bases. CDR3 length: 14 residues. Looked up from germline, CDR1 is LNHDA and CDR2 is SQIVND (reference sequence). The CDR3 loop is CASSIPGMNTEAFF. The CDR3 nucleotides read TGTGCCAGTAGTATCCCAGGAATGAACACTGAAGCTTTCTTT.

The rearrangement links TRBV28 to TRBJ2-7; TRBD2 matches 12 bases. Germline assignment: CDR1 MDHEN and CDR2 SYDVKM. With V trimmed by 8 bases and J by 3 bases, 23 bases remained unmatched. This CDR3 comprises 20 residues. CDR3: CASCSRDRVGTSGSSYEQYF. CDR3 DNA sequence: TGTGCCAGCTGTTCACGGGACAGGGTCGGGACTAGCGGGTCAAGCTACGAGCAGTACTTC.

This clone is labeled as medium-sized. The V call is TRBV12-5, the J call TRBJ2-1; unclear D gene. V shed 2 bases and J shed 4 bases, with 6 bases lying between them. Looked up from germline, CDR1 is LGHNT and CDR2 is FRNRAP. This CDR3 comprises 13 residues. The CDR3 DNA reads as TGTGCTAGTGGTTTGCAAGTTTACAATGAGCAGTTCTTC. This translates into CASGLQVYNEQFF.

This chain connects TRBV20-1 to TRBJ2-7; 13 bases agree with TRBD2. V lost 3 bases and J lost 3; bases outside the gene matches: 2. Germline CDR1 and CDR2: DFQATT and SNEGSKA (reference sequence). This CDR3 contains 14 residues. This chain's CDR3 is CSASRLAGGYEQYF. CDR3 coding DNA: TGCAGTGCTAGTCGACTAGCGGGGGGCTACGAGCAGTACTTC.

The chain links TRBV12-3 or TRBV12-4 to TRBJ1-5; D might be TRBD1 (6 bases). The germline V and J ends were trimmed by 6 bases and 2 bases, with 20 bases remaining between them. The CDR3 is 17 residues long. The CDR3 sequence is CASRTNTGTGCNQPQHF. The CDR3 DNA is TGTGCCAGCAGAACCAACACAGGGACGGGGTGCAATCAGCCCCAGCATTTT.

The chain links TRBV7-8 to TRBJ1-6; D ambiguous. Germline-derived CDR1 and CDR2 are SGHVS and FQNEAQ. V was cut by 0 bases and J by 11 bases, with 11 bases left in between. This CDR3 region has 14 residues. CDR3 residues: CASSLAGVGAPLHF. CDR3 nucleotides: TGTGCCAGCAGCTTAGCCGGGGTGGGTGCACCCCTCCACTTT.

A few counts support this clone. Relative to the germline gene, one junction end is altered; a read error may explain this. The chain recombines TRBV20-1 with TRBJ1-2; 12 bases are shared with TRBD1. The CDR3 is 14 residues long. CDR1 and CDR2 (germline): DFQATT, SNEGSKA (reference sequence). The CDR3 loop is CSARGDRGPYCYTF. CDR3 sequence (DNA): TGCAGTGCCAGAGGGGACAGGGGGCCCTATTGCTACACCTTC.

This chain connects TRBV9 to TRBJ2-1; D remains ambiguous. V was pared by 0 bases and J by 8 bases, with 3 bases between. Germline V gives CDR1 SGDLS, CDR2 YYNGEE. There are 11 residues in the CDR3. The CDR3 sequence: CASSVEDEQFF. The CDR3 DNA is TGTGCCAGCAGCGTAGAAGATGAGCAGTTCTTC. Variable domain in full (rest from reference TRBV9 and TRBJ2-1): DSGVTQTPKHLITATGQRVTLRCSPRSGDLSVYWYQQSLDQGLQFLIQYYNGEERAKGNILERFSAQQFPDLHSELNLSSLELGDSALYFCASSVEDEQFFGPGTRLTVL.

The chain couples TRBV11-1 to TRBJ2-5; D gene uncertain. Germline V CDR1 and CDR2: SGHAT, FQDESV (reference sequence). V lost 2 bases to trimming and J lost 1 base, with 8 bases between them. The CDR3 is 14 residues long. In DNA form, the CDR3 reads TGTGCCAGCAGCTTAAGCAGGACCCAAGAGACCCAGTACTTC. As protein: CASSLSRTQETQYF.

The chain's CDR3 is CASSQGTESSYEQYF. CDR3 bases: TGTGCCAGCAGCCAAGGGACAGAGTCGTCCTACGAGCAGTACTTC. The chain has TRBV6-1 and TRBJ2-7, with TRBD1 matching 7 bases. This CDR3 has 15 amino acids. The V gene's germline CDR1 is MNHNS and CDR2 SASEGT. V lost 6 bases and J lost 1; bases outside the gene matches: 9.

The V and J genes are TRBV2 and TRBJ1-3; no definite D call. Germline loops: CDR1 SNHLY, CDR2 FYNNEI. Trimming stripped 2 bases from V and 1 base from J, with 15 bases between. This CDR3 contains 17 residues. The CDR3 loop is CASSEYRTTRSGNTIYF. The CDR3 bases are TGTGCCAGCAGTGAATACCGCACTACCCGGTCTGGAAACACCATATATTTT.

This clone was counted once. The chain recombines TRBV7-2 with TRBJ2-3; D uncertain. Trimming took 3 bases from V and 2 from J, leaving 9 bases between them. The CDR3 loop spans 14 amino acids. Germline loops: CDR1 SGHTA, CDR2 FQGNSA. The CDR3 here is CASSFEGITDTQYF. The CDR3, as DNA: TGTGCCAGCAGCTTTGAAGGGATCACAGATACGCAGTATTTT.

This clone was seen more than once but under ten times. The chain recombines TRBV6-2 or TRBV6-3 with TRBJ2-7; D might be TRBD2 (5 bases). The CDR3 contains 15 residues. Trimming left V 10 bases short and J 5 bases short, with 24 bases between. Germline lookup yields CDR1 MNHEY and CDR2 SVGEGT. CDR3 region: CATSSRRRGRHEQYF. CDR3 DNA sequence: TGTGCCACCAGCAGTCGTCGCCGAGGGAGACACGAGCAGTACTTC.

This chain links TRBV5-1 with TRBJ2-2, with 8 nucleotides matching TRBD1. The trim removed 0 bases at V and 8 bases at J, leaving 15 bases unmatched. Per the germline V gene, CDR1 is SGHRS and CDR2 is YFSETQ. There are 18 residues in the CDR3. CDR3 region: CASSLAGTGSIRWGELFF. In DNA form, the CDR3 reads TGCGCCAGCAGCTTGGCCGGGACAGGATCGATTAGGTGGGGGGAGCTGTTTTTT.

This clone was detected a few times. V is TRBV2 and J is TRBJ2-1; 8 bases are a match to TRBD2. V trimming: 7 bases; J trimming: 10 bases; junction bases outside the gene matches: 9. Germline CDR1 reads SNHLY; CDR2 reads FYNNEI. The CDR3 contains 13 residues. This chain's CDR3 is CASTGTSRSEQFF. Here the CDR3 DNA reads TGTGCCAGCACCGGGACTAGTCGAAGCGAGCAGTTCTTC.

The sample holds a few counts of this clone. This chain joins TRBV20-1 and TRBJ2-7; D gene uncertain. The CDR3 sequence is 13 residues long. V gave up 6 bases and J gave up 3 bases, with 15 bases separating them. Germline V gene data show CDR1 as DFQATT and CDR2 as SNEGSKA (reference sequence). The CDR3 DNA reads as TGCAGTGCCCCGGCCGAGGACCTCTACGAGCAGTACTTC. This sequence encodes CSAPAEDLYEQYF.

This CDR3 reads CASSSLLGTSPNTEAFF. For the CDR3, the DNA is TGTGCCAGCAGCTCTCTCCTAGGGACTTCACCGAACACTGAAGCTTTCTTT. This rearrangement joins TRBV11-1 to TRBJ1-1; TRBD1 might be the D (5 bases). The germline V and J ends were trimmed by 4 bases and 1 base, with 19 bases remaining between them. Looked up from germline, CDR1 is SGHAT and CDR2 is FQDESV (reference sequence). This CDR3 has 17 residues.

The chain uses TRBV27 and TRBJ2-7, with 10 bases aligning to TRBD1. Germline CDR1 and CDR2: MNHEY and SMNVEV (reference sequence). The ends lost 8 bases at V and 6 bases at J; junction bases unmatched: 10. This CDR3 region has 14 residues. The chain's CDR3 is CASSSRDRGSEQYF. CDR3 DNA: TGTGCCAGCTCAAGTCGGGACAGGGGAAGCGAGCAGTACTTC.